The 25 T cell receptor beta chains reported below all come from one sample, sequenced in a study of shared clonotypes between healthy human individuals. Profiling relied on immunoSEQ multiplex PCR, and the TCRdb table lists in-frame clones only, not all of them. The table lists 550,000 to 850,000 clones, roughly two thirds of them singletons. The sequenced material came from memory CD4+ T cells sorted from blood. The subset: CD45RA-negative fraction. The source of these receptors is a woman in her 30s in good health.

This clone was detected only a few times. V usage is TRBV6-6 and J usage is TRBJ1-5; maybe TRBD1 (5 bases). The CDR3 is 13 amino acids. V gave up 6 bases and J gave up 1 base, with 7 bases separating them. CDR1 is MNHNY, CDR2 SVGAGI, per germline (reference sequence). The DNA of the CDR3 is TGTGCCAGCAGCCGGGACAGCAATCAGCCCCAGCATTTT. Protein product: CASSRDSNQPQHF.

The gene calls are TRBV2 and TRBJ1-5; D is uncertain. Trimming removed 6 bases at V and 4 bases at J, with 10 bases between. Germline V gene lookup returns CDR1 SNHLY and CDR2 FYNNEI. The CDR3 totals 13 residues. CDR3 loop: CASRDGMNQPQHF. In DNA, the CDR3 is TGTGCCAGCAGGGACGGGATGAATCAGCCCCAGCATTTT.

The CDR3 DNA reads as TGTGCCAGCAGCTCGGTGGGGGAGACCCAGTACTTC. Protein: CASSSVGETQYF. This rearrangement joins TRBV13 to TRBJ2-5; the D is unclear. The V end was cut by 4 bases, the J end by 5 bases, with 8 bases between. The CDR3 covers 12 residues. Germline V CDR1 and CDR2: PRHDT, FYEKMQ (reference sequence).

The gene calls are TRBV11-2 and TRBJ1-6; a possible D gene is TRBD1 (6 bases). The V gene lost 1 base and the J gene lost 7 bases, with 11 bases spanning the gap. The CDR3 spans 15 residues. The germline CDR1 and CDR2 sequences are SGHAT and FQNNGV. CDR3 sequence: CASSLVRGLNSPLHF. As DNA, the CDR3 is TGTGCCAGCAGCTTAGTCAGGGGCCTAAATTCACCCCTCCACTTT.

The genes are TRBV5-1 and TRBJ1-6, with a tentative D call TRBD1 (5 bases). Per the germline V gene, CDR1 is SGHRS and CDR2 is YFSETQ. The CDR3 is 16 residues long. The V and J ends lost 3 bases and 1 base respectively, with 11 bases between them. This CDR3 reads CASSSQGPSYNSPLHF. DNA for the CDR3: TGCGCCAGCAGCTCGCAGGGCCCTTCCTATAATTCACCCCTCCACTTT.

This clone occurred many times. The chain links TRBV28 to TRBJ1-5, with D possibly matching TRBD1 (5 bases). The CDR3 spans 13 residues. The germline V and J ends were trimmed by 6 bases and 10 bases, with 16 bases remaining between them. Per the germline V gene, CDR1 is MDHEN and CDR2 is SYDVKM. The DNA for the CDR3 is TGTGCCAGCAGATTACTCCAGAGGGGACCCCAGCATTTT. This encodes CASRLLQRGPQHF.

Concerning this clone itself: Other nucleotide sequences from this sample produce the same CDR3. The V call is TRBV5-1, the J call TRBJ2-2, with 12 bases that match TRBD2. V trimming: 2 bases; J trimming: 5 bases; junction bases outside the gene matches: 1. This CDR3 region has 15 residues. The germline V gene has CDR1 SGHRS and CDR2 YFSETQ. DNA of the CDR3: TGCGCCAGCAGCTTAGGGACTAGCGGGACCGGGGAGCTGTTTTTT. As protein: CASSLGTSGTGELFF.

This chain links TRBV5-1 with TRBJ2-3; 8 bases agree with TRBD2. Germline V gives CDR1 SGHRS, CDR2 YFSETQ. Germline trimming cut 2 bases from V and 1 base from J; bases unmatched to any gene: 6. The CDR3 is made up of 16 amino acids. For the CDR3, the DNA is TGCGCCAGCAGCTTTACTCCGGGACTAGGCACAGATACGCAGTATTTT. It yields the protein CASSFTPGLGTDTQYF. The whole variable domain, remainder taken from reference TRBV5-1 and TRBJ2-3, is KAGVTQTPRYLIKTRGQQVTLSCSPISGHRSVSWYQQTPGQGLQFLFEYFSETQRNKGNFPGRFSGRQFSNSRSEMNVSTLELGDSALYLCASSFTPGLGTDTQYFGPGTRLTVL.

The chain has TRBV5-1 and TRBJ2-1; perhaps TRBD2 as D (5 bases). The CDR3 is 16 amino acids. With 4 bases removed from V and 4 bases from J, the gap between germline ends came to 18 bases. Germline V gives CDR1 SGHRS, CDR2 YFSETQ. The CDR3 sequence is CASSVGSTKDYNEQFF. The CDR3 bases are TGCGCCAGCAGCGTAGGGAGCACCAAGGATTACAATGAGCAGTTCTTC.

CDR3 sequence reads: CASSFGQEDPYF. In nucleotides, the CDR3 is TGTGCCAGCAGCTTCGGACAGGAGGATCCGTACTTC. The rearrangement uses TRBV4-2 and TRBJ2-7, with 7 bases identical to TRBD1. Germline-derived CDR1 and CDR2 are LGHNA and YNFKEQ. Trimming took 5 bases from V and 12 from J; bases not matched to a gene: 10. The CDR3 contains 12 residues.

This clone came up once. The CDR3 DNA follows: TGTGCCAGCTCAACCGGGACAGGGAACACTGAAGCTTTCTTT. It codes for CASSTGTGNTEAFF. This rearrangement joins TRBV18 to TRBJ1-1, with 8 nucleotides matching TRBD1. The CDR3 has 14 amino acids. The trim removed 5 bases at V and 1 base at J, leaving 3 bases unmatched. CDR1 is KGHSH, CDR2 LQKENI, per germline.

The J gene is TRBJ2-6, the V gene TRBV11-2; D might be TRBD1 or TRBD2, each matching 6 bases. Germline V lookup: CDR1 SGHAT, CDR2 FQNNGV. The CDR3 totals 14 residues. Trimming shortened V by 8 bases and J by 0 bases, and 8 bases separated the two germline ends. The CDR3 DNA is TGTGCCAGCGGAGGGGGCTCTGGGGCCAACGTCCTGACTTTC. Translating gives CASGGGSGANVLTF.

The J gene is TRBJ2-2, the V gene TRBV7-9; D may be TRBD2 (5 bases). Germline V CDR1 and CDR2: SEHNR, FQNEAQ (reference sequence). This CDR3 is 15 amino acids long. V lost 5 bases to trimming and J lost 7 bases, with 17 bases between them. CDR3 residues: CASSVTLVPVGELFF. CDR3 nucleotides: TGTGCCAGCAGCGTGACACTAGTTCCGGTCGGGGAGCTGTTTTTT. Together with reference TRBV7-9 and TRBJ2-2, the CDR3 gives the full variable domain: DTGVSQNPRHKITKRGQNVTFRCDPISEHNRLYWYRQTLGQGPEFLTYFQNEAQLEKSRLLSDRFSAERPKGSFSTLEIQRTEQGDSAMYLCASSVTLVPVGELFFGEGSRLTVL.

V usage is TRBV9 and J usage is TRBJ2-5; tentative D call: TRBD2 (5 bases). Trimming pared 4 bases from V and 2 bases from J, leaving 15 bases between. This CDR3 contains 15 residues. Germline lookup yields CDR1 SGDLS and CDR2 YYNGEE. CDR3 sequence (DNA): TGTGCCAGCAGCTACCGGGGAGCCAATCAAGAGACCCAGTACTTC. Protein product: CASSYRGANQETQYF.

V is TRBV5-1 and J is TRBJ1-1; no definite D call. The CDR3 covers 16 residues. V lost 0 bases and J lost 0, with 12 bases in between. Germline V lookup: CDR1 SGHRS, CDR2 YFSETQ. The CDR3 loop reads CASSLAPMGMNTEAFF. In DNA, the CDR3 is TGCGCCAGCAGCTTGGCCCCTATGGGGATGAACACTGAAGCTTTCTTT.

This clone was seen a handful of times. The chain couples TRBV5-1 to TRBJ2-5; 10 bases are shared with TRBD2. CDR1 and CDR2 (germline): SGHRS, YFSETQ. The V gene end was trimmed by 1 base and the J gene end by 1 base; junction bases not matched to a gene: 4. The CDR3 is made up of 16 amino acids. The CDR3 region is CASSLISSGGQETQYF. CDR3 nucleotides: TGCGCCAGCAGCTTGATATCTAGCGGGGGCCAAGAGACCCAGTACTTC.

The V gene is TRBV6-4, the J gene TRBJ1-1; D is unresolved. The V and J ends lost 8 bases and 1 base respectively, with 11 bases between them. The CDR3 extends over 13 amino acids. Germline lookup yields CDR1 MRHNA and CDR2 SNTAGT. In nucleotides, the CDR3 is TGTGCCAGCCGGAGGGCTACGAACACTGAAGCTTTCTTT. It is translated as CASRRATNTEAFF.

The chain is built from TRBV19 and TRBJ2-7, with TRBD1 matching over 8 bases. V dropped 4 bases and J dropped 5; count of bases not matched to a gene: 13. Germline V lookup: CDR1 LNHDA, CDR2 SQIVND (reference sequence). This CDR3 spans 16 amino acids. The CDR3 DNA is TGTGCCAGTAGTAGGAGGTGGGCAGGGGGCGTCCACGAGCAGTACTTC. Protein sequence: CASSRRWAGGVHEQYF.

The rearrangement joins TRBV28 to TRBJ2-7; 8 bases map to TRBD1. There are 15 residues in the CDR3. With V trimmed by 5 bases and J by 6 bases, 12 bases remained unmatched. Germline V gives CDR1 MDHEN, CDR2 SYDVKM. The CDR3 protein is CASSQYRRGLGEQYF. CDR3 DNA sequence: TGTGCCAGCAGTCAGTACCGCAGGGGGCTTGGCGAGCAGTACTTC.

V is TRBV4-1 and J is TRBJ1-4; a weak D match, TRBD1 (5 bases). The CDR3 loop spans 13 amino acids. Germline CDR1 is MGHRA and CDR2 is YSYEKL. V lost 8 bases and J lost 6, with 13 bases in between. In DNA form, the CDR3 reads TGCGCCAGCTACAGCAGGGTCTATGAAAAACTGTTTTTT. Protein: CASYSRVYEKLFF.

V usage is TRBV5-1 and J usage is TRBJ2-7; a possible D gene is TRBD1 (6 bases). The CDR3 loop spans 13 amino acids. Trimming removed 5 bases at V and 3 bases at J, with 12 bases between. Germline V gene lookup returns CDR1 SGHRS and CDR2 YFSETQ. The CDR3 DNA reads as TGCGCCAGCAGTACGACAGGAGACTACGAGCAGTACTTC. Residues: CASSTTGDYEQYF.

The chain couples TRBV5-1 to TRBJ1-6; 10 bases align to TRBD1. The V gene's germline CDR1 is SGHRS and CDR2 YFSETQ. J was trimmed by 12 bases and V by 0 bases; bases with no gene match: 3. CDR3 length: 14 residues. The CDR3 DNA follows: TGCGCCAGCAGCTTGGGGACAGGGGGTATACCCCTCCACTTT. It encodes CASSLGTGGIPLHF.

Points on this clone: A much larger clone sits a single nucleotide away, making a read error possible. The sample contains more than one DNA sequence encoding this CDR3. The rearrangement uses TRBV7-9 and TRBJ2-2; TRBD1 agrees at 8 bases. The V segment lost 3 bases and the J segment 3 bases; nucleotides outside the gene matches: 0. Germline lookup yields CDR1 SEHNR and CDR2 FQNEAQ (reference sequence). This CDR3 has 14 amino acids. This CDR3 is CASSLDRDTGELFF. CDR3 nucleotide sequence: TGTGCCAGCAGCTTGGACAGGGACACCGGGGAGCTGTTTTTT.

V and J are TRBV28 and TRBJ2-2; TRBD2 matches at 7 bases. The CDR3 is made up of 14 amino acids. Losses at the gene ends were 10 bases for V and 8 bases for J; bases not matched to a gene: 13. In germline, CDR1 is MDHEN, CDR2 SYDVKM. The CDR3 is CAIQAGTLRGELFF. For the CDR3, the DNA is TGTGCCATCCAAGCGGGGACCCTGAGGGGGGAGCTGTTTTTT.

The table lists this clone with a few counts. CDR3 nucleotides: TGTGCCAGCAGCCCGGACCAGGGGTATGGCTACACCTTC. Translation gives CASSPDQGYGYTF. The V and J genes are TRBV5-4 and TRBJ1-2, with D perhaps matching TRBD1 (6 bases). The CDR3 has 13 residues. From germline, CDR1 is SGHNT and CDR2 YYREEE (reference sequence). The V gene lost 4 bases and the J gene lost 5 bases, with 12 bases spanning the gap.